This T cell receptor beta chain was observed in a study of OX40 agonist ivuxolimab in advanced cancers. Across the study: In this trial design, patients received ivuxolimab intravenously at 0.01 to 10 mg/kg every 2 weeks. Patients assigned to dose escalation were diagnosed with hepatocellular carcinoma, melanoma, renal cell or head and neck cancer. Findings of the study overall: The study did not work out the antigen specificity of the expanded peripheral T cells.

This CDR3 is built from 13 residues. Germline lookup yields CDR1 LGHNA and CDR2 YNFKEQ. Trimming stripped 2 bases from V and 7 bases from J, with 9 bases between. A note on this clone: Its antigen is currently unknown.

The assay was immunoSEQ multiplex PCR, and TCRdb's table has in-frame clones only and misses some. This table holds over 75,000 clones, 90% found once. The specimen was CD4+ or CD8+ T cells sorted from blood, collected in a trial of the OX40 agonist ivuxolimab. This receptor was identified in an adult with an advanced solid tumor such as melanoma, head and neck, liver or kidney cancer. V and J are TRBV4-2 and TRBJ2-1, with no clear D. DNA for the CDR3: TGTGCCAGCAGCCAACCGGCGGTAAATGAGCAGTTCTTC. Its protein is CASSQPAVNEQFF.